This T cell receptor beta chain was found in a study of graft-versus-host responses after intestinal transplantation (dated by TCRdb to about 2021). With regard to the full study: The transplants that recipients received were multivisceral, liver-intestinal, or isolated intestinal. Every recipient was given anti-thymocyte globulin induction, followed by 3 to 4 years of maintenance tacrolimus and steroids. Graft-versus-host and host-versus-graft alloreactive T cell clones were tracked in the graft, circulation and bone marrow after intestinal transplantation using bulk TCR-beta CDR3 sequencing. Alloreactive clones were identified by sequencing pre-transplant mixed lymphocyte reaction products and comparing these products with unstimulated pre-transplant donor and recipient T cells. The cohort enrolled about two dozen intestinal transplant recipients including one retransplant, and a few patients lacking pretransplant specimens were excluded. A peak of at least 4% donor T cells among recipient peripheral blood mononuclear cells was the definition used for donor T cell macrochimerism. Rather than being sequenced by the commercial service, samples from a few later patients were sequenced in-house on an Illumina MiSeq and processed with MiXCR.

A remark on this clone: The antigen it recognizes is unknown. No base quality values were provided; no much bigger clone lies one nucleotide off. This specimen includes other DNA sequences encoding the same CDR3.

The CDR1 and CDR2 encoded by the germline V gene are SGHDT and YYEEEE. The cysteine opens and the phenylalanine closes a CDR3 of 13 amino acids. Solely the CDR3 DNA is kept, with 39 bases framed from the first base. V and J are truncated by 2 bases and 0 bases respectively, leaving an intervening sequence of 6 bases. General findings and caveats noted by the study authors: In the allografts of patients with donor T cell macrochimerism, GvH to HvG T cell clonal ratios were high. GvH clones were detected in recipient bone marrow, and some of these GvH clones were observed earlier in ileal mucosa or blood, consistent with an intestinal mucosal origin. Conclusions were limited by the relatively low number and heterogeneity of intestinal transplant patients. Peak levels of circulating GvH clones were associated with declines in HvG clones early after transplant.

Library preparation employed the immunoSEQ multiplex PCR assay. In most patients, genomic DNA was isolated using the Qiagen DNeasy Blood and Tissue Kit and sent frozen to Adaptive Biotechnologies for TCR sequencing. For most patients, high-throughput TCR-beta CDR3 sequencing of genomic DNA was performed by Adaptive Biotechnologies. The paper's processing steps were these. Adaptive's ImmunoSEQ software was the source of the TCR sequencing data for roughly 19 patients, while a few other patients were processed with MiXCR and VDJtools. To correct CD4 versus CD8 sorting errors, sequences present in both subsets at a frequency ratio below 5:1 were removed. CDR3 nucleotide sequences shared between donor and recipient were removed because their origin could not be assigned. Alloreactive clones required at least 2-fold expansion over unstimulated cells and minimum CFSE-low frequency of 0.002% (template counts) or 0.001% (read counts). Clones detected in sequenced pre-transplant spleen, lymph node, or MLR CFSE-low populations of the donor or recipient were defined as mappable. The cumulative frequency of alloreactive clones was calculated as a percentage of all sequences, weighted by copy number. TCRdb carries this immuneACCESS record with in-frame sequences only. Its versions omit some clonotypes, under half of them owing to an unresolved V gene in the studies checked, with the rest unexplained. For V, J and clone size, that table is used; D and trimming come from the DNA. The sample profile shows about 92,000 clones; around 90% of them were found once. The top ten constitute 6% of the sample.

The time point label of this sample denotes: cells obtained before transplantation from donor or recipient. CD3+CD4+ and CD3+CD8+ populations were FACS-sorted from unstimulated pre-transplant donor and recipient cells taken from spleen or lymph nodes. The specimen comprised unstimulated CD8+ T cells sorted from spleen or lymph node cells, sampled before intestinal transplant. This sequence uses TRBV5-6 and TRBJ2-7, with the D gene not clear enough to name. The receptor was derived from a human donor who received an intestinal transplant. The bases read TGTGCCAGCAGCTTTGGAAGCTCCTACGAGCAGTACTTC. This sequence encodes CASSFGSSYEQYF.